The rows below give T cell receptor beta chains drawn from one sample of a study of blood T cells in healthy people across ages. TCRdb reprocessed the 5' RACE reads with MiXCR, giving one entry per CDR3 protein. This sample has about 1.5 million distinct CDR3 sequences, with 35% to 45% found just once. Sequencing was done on a sample of blood. These TCRs come from a young woman in good health. CDR3s include the opening cysteine and the closing phenylalanine or tryptophan. The order of the fields is D gene, clone size, J gene, CDR3 length, V gene, CDR3 DNA, CDR3 protein. The D gene is left open where the match is weak. For some rows the clone size is stated as once, few or many, or as a class when expanded; others skip it.

d_gene: TRBD2; abundance: many; j_gene: TRBJ2-3; len: 13; v_gene: TRBV20-1; CDR3nt: TGCAGTGCCGGGACTAGCGGCACAGATACGCAGTATTTT; CDR3aa: CSAGTSGTDTQYF
d_gene: TRBD1; abundance: NA; j_gene: TRBJ2-5; len: 15; v_gene: TRBV5-1; CDR3nt: TGCGCCAGCAGCTCGACAGGGCCTTTGGCGGAGACCCAGTACTTC; CDR3aa: CASSSTGPLAETQYF
d_gene: TRBD2; abundance: few; j_gene: TRBJ2-3; len: 14; v_gene: TRBV20-1; CDR3nt: TGCAGTGCTAGAGATCCTAGCGGGGGCGGTACGCAGTATTTT; CDR3aa: CSARDPSGGGTQYF
d_gene: TRBD1; abundance: few; j_gene: TRBJ1-2; len: 13; v_gene: TRBV28; CDR3nt: TGTGCCAGCAGTCATGACAGGGGTCATGGCTACACCTTC; CDR3aa: CASSHDRGHGYTF
d_gene: TRBD1; abundance: NA; j_gene: TRBJ1-2; len: 13; v_gene: TRBV12-3/TRBV12-4; CDR3nt: TGTGCCAGCACTGGGGACAGAGGCTATGGCTACACCTTC; CDR3aa: CASTGDRGYGYTF
d_gene: NA; abundance: NA; j_gene: TRBJ2-5; len: 14; v_gene: TRBV12-3/TRBV12-4; CDR3nt: TGTGCCAGCAGTTTAGGGGTACAGCAAAATGAGCAGTACTTC; CDR3aa: CASSLGVQQNEQYF
d_gene: NA; abundance: NA; j_gene: TRBJ1-2; len: 13; v_gene: TRBV20-1; CDR3nt: TGCAGTGCTACCTCCACAGGCTACTATGGCTACACCTTC; CDR3aa: CSATSTGYYGYTF
d_gene: NA; abundance: many; j_gene: TRBJ1-4; len: 16; v_gene: TRBV20-1; CDR3nt: TGCAGTGCTAGAGATCTCGGGGACCCCACTCCCGGAAAACTGTTTTTT; CDR3aa: CSARDLGDPTPGKLFF
d_gene: TRBD2; abundance: NA; j_gene: TRBJ2-3; len: 16; v_gene: TRBV7-9; CDR3nt: TGTGCCAGCAGCCGACCTAGCGGGGTTCTCACAGATACGCAGTATTTT; CDR3aa: CASSRPSGVLTDTQYF
d_gene: TRBD2; abundance: NA; j_gene: TRBJ2-3; len: 17; v_gene: TRBV4-2; CDR3nt: TGTGCCAGCAGCCAAGAGGAGAGGACTAGCGGCACAGATACGCAGTATTTT; CDR3aa: CASSQEERTSGTDTQYF
d_gene: NA; abundance: few; j_gene: TRBJ2-5; len: 13; v_gene: TRBV5-5; CDR3nt: TGTGCCAGCACGGGTTACAGGGTGGAGACCCAGTACTTC; CDR3aa: CASTGYRVETQYF
d_gene: NA; abundance: few; j_gene: TRBJ2-1; len: 14; v_gene: TRBV20-1; CDR3nt: TGCAGTGCTGGGGACCGCAGCTCCTACAATGAGCAGTTCTTC; CDR3aa: CSAGDRSSYNEQFF
d_gene: NA; abundance: NA; j_gene: TRBJ2-3; len: 16; v_gene: TRBV24-1; CDR3nt: TGTGCCACCAGTGACTTGGCAGCGGAGAGGACAGATACGCAGTATTTT; CDR3aa: CATSDLAAERTDTQYF
d_gene: TRBD2; abundance: NA; j_gene: TRBJ2-1; len: 18; v_gene: TRBV12-3/TRBV12-4; CDR3nt: TGTGCCAGCAGCCGCCGGCGGGGCGGGAGGACGTACTACAAAGAGCAGTTCTTC; CDR3aa: CASSRRRGGRTYYKEQFF
d_gene: NA; abundance: NA; j_gene: TRBJ2-7; len: 12; v_gene: TRBV6-2/TRBV6-3; CDR3nt: TGTGCCAGCAGCCTGATTGTCCACGAGCAGTACTTC; CDR3aa: CASSLIVHEQYF
d_gene: NA; abundance: few; j_gene: TRBJ2-3; len: 13; v_gene: TRBV15; CDR3nt: TGTGCCACCAGCAGAGTGGACTACAGGACGCAGTATTTT; CDR3aa: CATSRVDYRTQYF
d_gene: NA; abundance: NA; j_gene: TRBJ1-2; len: 14; v_gene: TRBV7-9; CDR3nt: TGTGCCAGCAGCTTAGCGGGGACGGTGGCGGGCTACACCTTC; CDR3aa: CASSLAGTVAGYTF
d_gene: TRBD2; abundance: few; j_gene: TRBJ2-7; len: 15; v_gene: TRBV29-1; CDR3nt: TGCAGCGTTGTGAAGTACCGGGAGGGCCCCTACGAGCAGTACTTC; CDR3aa: CSVVKYREGPYEQYF
d_gene: NA; abundance: NA; j_gene: TRBJ1-1; len: 15; v_gene: TRBV11-2; CDR3nt: TGTGCCAGCAGCGGGGGGGTACCTTTATACACTGAAGCTTTCTTT; CDR3aa: CASSGGVPLYTEAFF
d_gene: NA; abundance: few; j_gene: TRBJ2-7; len: 12; v_gene: TRBV5-1; CDR3nt: TGCGCCAGCAGCTTGTCCCTGGGTGAGCAGTACTTC; CDR3aa: CASSLSLGEQYF
d_gene: NA; abundance: NA; j_gene: TRBJ1-1; len: 14; v_gene: TRBV5-5; CDR3nt: TGTGCCAGCGACGGGGGCAGGTCGAACACTGAAGCTTTCTTT; CDR3aa: CASDGGRSNTEAFF
d_gene: TRBD1; abundance: NA; j_gene: TRBJ1-4; len: 15; v_gene: TRBV7-8; CDR3nt: TGTGCCAGCAGGAGTGGGACAGGAGATAATGAAAAACTGTTTTTT; CDR3aa: CASRSGTGDNEKLFF
d_gene: NA; abundance: NA; j_gene: TRBJ1-5; len: 20; v_gene: TRBV20-1; CDR3nt: TGCAGTGCTAGAGGGCCAACGGCCATACATAGAATTCCCGGAAATCAGCCCCAGCATTTT; CDR3aa: CSARGPTAIHRIPGNQPQHF
d_gene: NA; abundance: few; j_gene: TRBJ1-2; len: 15; v_gene: TRBV27; CDR3nt: TGTGCCAGCAGTTTAGGCAGGAACCGTAACTATGGCTACACCTTC; CDR3aa: CASSLGRNRNYGYTF
d_gene: NA; abundance: NA; j_gene: TRBJ2-3; len: 15; v_gene: TRBV27; CDR3nt: TGTGCCAGCAGTTTGGCTAGCTTGCTTGAAGATACGCAGTATTTT; CDR3aa: CASSLASLLEDTQYF
d_gene: NA; abundance: NA; j_gene: TRBJ2-3; len: 13; v_gene: TRBV30; CDR3nt: TGTGCCTGGATGTTCGATCGCACAGATACGCAGTATTTT; CDR3aa: CAWMFDRTDTQYF
d_gene: NA; abundance: few; j_gene: TRBJ2-7; len: 11; v_gene: TRBV2; CDR3nt: TGTGCCAGCGGTGAATGGTACGAGCAGTACTTC; CDR3aa: CASGEWYEQYF
d_gene: TRBD2; abundance: NA; j_gene: TRBJ2-7; len: 14; v_gene: TRBV29-1; CDR3nt: TGCAGCGTTGAAGAGTCTAGCGGTTACAATGAGCAGTACTTC; CDR3aa: CSVEESSGYNEQYF
d_gene: TRBD2; abundance: NA; j_gene: TRBJ2-3; len: 14; v_gene: TRBV3-1; CDR3nt: TGTGCCAGCAGCCAAGATCTCGGGAGGTATACGCAGTATTTT; CDR3aa: CASSQDLGRYTQYF
d_gene: TRBD2; abundance: NA; j_gene: TRBJ2-5; len: 16; v_gene: TRBV12-5; CDR3nt: TGTGCTAGTGGCCCTCGACTAGCGGGGGGCCGGGCGACCCAGTACTTC; CDR3aa: CASGPRLAGGRATQYF
d_gene: TRBD2; abundance: NA; j_gene: TRBJ2-1; len: 13; v_gene: TRBV20-1; CDR3nt: TGCAGTTCTAGCGGGGGGGCCCGGGGTGAGCAGTTCTTC; CDR3aa: CSSSGGARGEQFF
d_gene: TRBD1; abundance: NA; j_gene: TRBJ1-2; len: 16; v_gene: TRBV7-2; CDR3nt: TGTGCCAGCAGCAAAGCCGGGACAGGGATAGACTATGGCTACACCTTC; CDR3aa: CASSKAGTGIDYGYTF
d_gene: TRBD1; abundance: NA; j_gene: TRBJ2-7; len: 14; v_gene: TRBV10-3; CDR3nt: TGTGCCATCAGTGAGTGGGACAGGGACTACGAGCAGTACTTC; CDR3aa: CAISEWDRDYEQYF
d_gene: NA; abundance: NA; j_gene: TRBJ2-3; len: 15; v_gene: TRBV5-1; CDR3nt: TGCGCCGGCAGCGGGACACAGGAACCGACAGATACGCAGTATTTT; CDR3aa: CAGSGTQEPTDTQYF
d_gene: TRBD1; abundance: NA; j_gene: TRBJ2-7; len: 14; v_gene: TRBV10-3; CDR3nt: TGTGCCATCAGTGAGCCGGGACAGGGCTACGAGCAGTACTTC; CDR3aa: CAISEPGQGYEQYF
d_gene: NA; abundance: NA; j_gene: TRBJ2-1; len: 14; v_gene: TRBV28; CDR3nt: TGTGCCAGCAGTTTAAGCCCGTCTATCGGTGAGCAGTTCTTC; CDR3aa: CASSLSPSIGEQFF
d_gene: TRBD1; abundance: few; j_gene: TRBJ1-4; len: 14; v_gene: TRBV5-1; CDR3nt: TGCGCCAGCAGCTTCCGGACAGGGGATGAAAAACTGTTTTTT; CDR3aa: CASSFRTGDEKLFF
d_gene: TRBD2; abundance: NA; j_gene: TRBJ2-7; len: 18; v_gene: TRBV5-1; CDR3nt: TGCGCCAGCAGCTTGGCGCCTTCGGGACTAGCGGGAGTCGATGAGCAGTACTTC; CDR3aa: CASSLAPSGLAGVDEQYF
d_gene: NA; abundance: NA; j_gene: TRBJ2-7; len: 17; v_gene: TRBV9; CDR3nt: TGTGCCAGCAGCGTAGCGGGGGGACAGACGAGCTCCTACGAGCAGTACTTC; CDR3aa: CASSVAGGQTSSYEQYF
d_gene: NA; abundance: few; j_gene: TRBJ2-1; len: 14; v_gene: TRBV7-4; CDR3nt: TGTGCCAGCATCACTGGTGAGTCCTACAATGAGCAGTTCTTC; CDR3aa: CASITGESYNEQFF
d_gene: NA; abundance: NA; j_gene: TRBJ2-1; len: 12; v_gene: TRBV29-1; CDR3nt: TGCAGCGTTGAAAAGGGGGGGAATGAGCAGTTCTTC; CDR3aa: CSVEKGGNEQFF
d_gene: NA; abundance: NA; j_gene: TRBJ1-6; len: 16; v_gene: TRBV6-5; CDR3nt: TGTGCCAGCAACCCCGAGGGGAGCTCCTATAATTCACCCCTCCACTTT; CDR3aa: CASNPEGSSYNSPLHF
d_gene: NA; abundance: NA; j_gene: TRBJ2-2; len: 13; v_gene: TRBV7-2; CDR3nt: TGTGCCAGCGGCTTAAGATACACCGGGGAGCTGTTTTTT; CDR3aa: CASGLRYTGELFF
d_gene: NA; abundance: NA; j_gene: TRBJ1-1; len: 17; v_gene: TRBV7-9; CDR3nt: TGTGACAGCAGCTTCGACACATTGGGTTTGAGCATCACTGAAGCTTTCTTT; CDR3aa: CDSSFDTLGLSITEAFF
d_gene: TRBD2; abundance: NA; j_gene: TRBJ2-7; len: 15; v_gene: TRBV20-1; CDR3nt: TGCAGTGCTAGAGATTTGCTAGCGGGCTACAATGAGCAGTACTTC; CDR3aa: CSARDLLAGYNEQYF
d_gene: NA; abundance: NA; j_gene: TRBJ2-1; len: 15; v_gene: TRBV4-1; CDR3nt: TGCGCCAGCAGCCAAGAATGGACAGACTACAATGAGCAGTTCTTC; CDR3aa: CASSQEWTDYNEQFF
d_gene: NA; abundance: NA; j_gene: TRBJ2-3; len: 17; v_gene: TRBV7-9; CDR3nt: TGTGCCAGCAGCCCCCCCTCCGGGTCACCGCGAGGACATACGCAGTATTTT; CDR3aa: CASSPPSGSPRGHTQYF
d_gene: NA; abundance: NA; j_gene: TRBJ1-1; len: 12; v_gene: TRBV6-2/TRBV6-3; CDR3nt: TGTGCCAGCAGCTTTCCAGACACTGAAGCTTTCTTT; CDR3aa: CASSFPDTEAFF
d_gene: TRBD1; abundance: NA; j_gene: TRBJ1-2; len: 15; v_gene: TRBV29-1; CDR3nt: TGCAGCGTCGAAGGGGTGGGACAGCCCCCCTATGGCTACACCTTC; CDR3aa: CSVEGVGQPPYGYTF
d_gene: TRBD2; abundance: NA; j_gene: TRBJ2-1; len: 15; v_gene: TRBV9; CDR3nt: TGTGCCAGCAGCCCAAACTCCGGGGGGTGGAATGAGCAGTTCTTC; CDR3aa: CASSPNSGGWNEQFF
d_gene: TRBD2; abundance: few; j_gene: TRBJ2-5; len: 14; v_gene: TRBV7-7; CDR3nt: TGTGCTAGCAGCTATACGGGAGGTGGGGAGACCCAGTACTTC; CDR3aa: CASSYTGGGETQYF
d_gene: NA; abundance: NA; j_gene: TRBJ2-1; len: 11; v_gene: TRBV12-3/TRBV12-4; CDR3nt: TGTGCCAGCAGGGCGCAGAATGAGCAGTTCTTC; CDR3aa: CASRAQNEQFF
d_gene: TRBD1; abundance: NA; j_gene: TRBJ1-1; len: 14; v_gene: TRBV6-5; CDR3nt: TGTGCCAGCAGTGGCCGGACAGGGTGGGCTGAAGCTTTCTTT; CDR3aa: CASSGRTGWAEAFF
d_gene: NA; abundance: once; j_gene: TRBJ1-2; len: 14; v_gene: TRBV29-1; CDR3nt: TGCAGCGGGTTGGACGCGGTCCCTGATGGTGGCTACACCTTC; CDR3aa: CSGLDAVPDGGYTF
d_gene: NA; abundance: few; j_gene: TRBJ1-5; len: 13; v_gene: TRBV10-2; CDR3nt: TGCGCCAGCACCGGCAGGGGCAATCAGCCCCAGCATTTT; CDR3aa: CASTGRGNQPQHF
d_gene: NA; abundance: NA; j_gene: TRBJ1-2; len: 15; v_gene: TRBV6-1; CDR3nt: TGTGCCAGCAGTGAATTGGATCCAGGGGTAGACGGCTACACCTTC; CDR3aa: CASSELDPGVDGYTF